One sample yielded the 18 T cell receptor beta chains listed below, sequenced in a study of OX40 agonist ivuxolimab in advanced cancers. Sequenced by immunoSEQ multiplex PCR; TCRdb stores in-frame clones only, minus some. Here the sample spans tens of thousands of clones, approximately 90% being singletons. The sequences come from CD4+ or CD8+ T cells sorted from blood, collected in a trial of the OX40 agonist ivuxolimab. The receptors here all came from an adult with an advanced solid tumor such as melanoma, head and neck, liver or kidney cancer.

The rearrangement joins TRBV7-8 to TRBJ2-5, with unresolved D. V lost 1 base to trimming and J lost 1 base, with 7 bases between them. The CDR3 loop spans 14 amino acids. From germline, CDR1 is SGHVS and CDR2 FQNEAQ. The CDR3 here is CASSLGQPQETQYF. The DNA for the CDR3 is TGTGCCAGCAGCTTAGGGCAGCCCCAAGAGACCCAGTACTTC.

The rearrangement links TRBV28 to TRBJ1-1; tentative D call: TRBD1 (5 bases). The V end was cut by 6 bases, the J end by 4 bases, with 12 bases between. Germline CDR1 and CDR2: MDHEN and SYDVKM. The CDR3 extends over 13 amino acids. In DNA form, the CDR3 reads TGTGCCAGCAGCCTGCGCGGGGGCACTGAAGCTTTCTTT. Translated: CASSLRGGTEAFF.

This clone came up a few times. The rearrangement uses TRBV12-5 and TRBJ1-1; TRBD1 is a possible D gene (5 bases). CDR1 and CDR2 from the germline V gene are LGHNT and FRNRAP. CDR3 length: 14 residues. Trimming stripped 0 bases from V and 6 bases from J, with 11 bases between. For the CDR3, the DNA is TGTGCTAGTGGTTTGGTTCCAGGGACCGCTGAAGCTTTCTTT. This sequence encodes CASGLVPGTAEAFF.

In nucleotides, the CDR3 is TGTGCCAGCAGGCCGGACAGAACGAACACTGAAGCTTTCTTT. It codes for CASRPDRTNTEAFF. The chain recombines TRBV6-4 with TRBJ1-1, with D perhaps matching TRBD1 (6 bases). V was pared by 6 bases and J by 1 base, with 12 bases between. Per the germline V gene, CDR1 is MRHNA and CDR2 is SNTAGT. CDR3 size: 14 residues.

This clone was recorded only once. The chain recombines TRBV19 with TRBJ2-5, with D maybe TRBD2 (6 bases). CDR3 length: 14 amino acids. V was trimmed by 8 bases and J by 5 bases, leaving 18 bases between them. Per the germline V gene, CDR1 is LNHDA and CDR2 is SQIVND (reference sequence). CDR3 protein: CASQSLADGETQYF. The DNA of the CDR3 is TGTGCCAGTCAGTCCTTAGCGGATGGGGAGACCCAGTACTTC.

This clone turned up a few times. The rearrangement joins TRBV6-1 to TRBJ1-2; unclear D gene. The CDR3 spans 14 residues. Germline assignment: CDR1 MNHNS and CDR2 SASEGT. Trimming cost V 7 bases and J 8 bases, with 20 bases left between them. CDR3: CASTSPISRGGYTF. The DNA of the CDR3 is TGTGCCAGCACCTCGCCCATTTCCCGTGGGGGCTACACCTTC.

V usage is TRBV6-5 and J usage is TRBJ1-1; 7 nucleotides line up with TRBD1. Germline V gene lookup returns CDR1 MNHEY and CDR2 SVGAGI. The V and J ends lost 7 bases and 3 bases, in that order; junction bases with no gene match: 8. The CDR3 totals 14 residues. In DNA, the CDR3 is TGTGCCAGCACTGGTCAGGGGGGGGACACTGAAGCTTTCTTT. It is translated as CASTGQGGDTEAFF.

The chain has TRBV7-9 and TRBJ2-5; D might be TRBD1 or TRBD2, each matching 5 bases. Germline V gives CDR1 SEHNR, CDR2 FQNEAQ (reference sequence). The length of the CDR3 is 14 residues. V lost 3 bases, J lost 0 bases, and 8 bases lay in between. The CDR3 is CASSFGTHQETQYF. CDR3 nucleotides: TGTGCCAGCAGCTTTGGGACCCACCAAGAGACCCAGTACTTC. Combining the CDR3 with reference TRBV7-9 and TRBJ2-5 gives the whole variable domain DTGVSQNPRHKITKRGQNVTFRCDPISEHNRLYWYRQTLGQGPEFLTYFQNEAQLEKSRLLSDRFSAERPKGSFSTLEIQRTEQGDSAMYLCASSFGTHQETQYFGPGTRLLVL.

The chain combines TRBV2 with TRBJ2-7; 14 bases agree with TRBD2. This CDR3 contains 14 residues. CDR1 is SNHLY, CDR2 FYNNEI, per germline. Losses at the gene ends were 9 bases for V and 1 base for J; bases not matched to a gene: 2. Here the CDR3 reads CARGTSGGSYEQYF. The CDR3 coding sequence is TGTGCCAGAGGGACTAGCGGGGGATCCTACGAGCAGTACTTC.

The V gene is TRBV19, the J gene TRBJ1-5; 8 nucleotides agree with TRBD1. The CDR3 is 14 residues long. After removal of 6 bases from V and 2 bases from J, the junction contained 3 bases not matched to a gene. CDR1 LNHDA and CDR2 SQIVND come from the germline V gene (reference sequence). The CDR3 bases are TGTGCCAGTAGCGGACAGGGCGGCAATCAGCCCCAGCATTTT. It yields the protein CASSGQGGNQPQHF.

Written as DNA, the CDR3 is TGTGCCAGCAGCGTTACAGCGGGACCCCAAGAGACCCAGTACTTC. Amino acid sequence: CASSVTAGPQETQYF. The chain couples TRBV9 to TRBJ2-5; 7 nucleotides align to TRBD2. Germline CDR1 is SGDLS and CDR2 is YYNGEE. The CDR3 consists of 15 residues. The junction had 5 bases not matched to a gene; V was cut back by 2 bases and J by 1 base.

The chain links TRBV6-6 to TRBJ2-5; no reliable D call. The V gene lost 4 bases and the J gene lost 3 bases, with 3 bases spanning the gap. CDR3 size: 11 residues. CDR1 is MNHNY and CDR2 is SVGAGI in the germline V gene (reference sequence). The DNA for the CDR3 is TGTGCCAGCAGTTTTGAAGAGACCCAGTACTTC. It is translated as CASSFEETQYF.

Concerning this clone: One end of the junction is discordant with germline, which a read error may explain. The CDR3 bases are TGTGCCAGCACCTCGGACAGCTATGGTTACACCTTC. Residues: CASTSDSYGYTF. The chain is built from TRBV28 and TRBJ1-2, with D perhaps matching TRBD1 (6 bases). In germline, CDR1 is MDHEN, CDR2 SYDVKM. This CDR3 has 12 residues.

The chain uses TRBV6-5 and TRBJ1-5; a weak D match, TRBD1 (5 bases). Germline assignment: CDR1 MNHEY and CDR2 SVGAGI. Trimming stripped 6 bases from V and 3 bases from J, with 12 bases between. This CDR3 has 14 residues. The CDR3 DNA follows: TGTGCCAGCAGACCCGACAGTACCAATCAGCCCCAGCATTTT. Encoded protein: CASRPDSTNQPQHF.

The chain combines TRBV20-1 with TRBJ1-2; no clear D. The germline V gene encodes CDR1 DFQATT and CDR2 SNEGSKA (reference sequence). The CDR3 runs to 9 residues. DNA for the CDR3: TGCAGCATGAAAAGGGGCTACACCTTC. Residues: CSMKRGYTF.

The V call is TRBV6-5, the J call TRBJ2-3; D may be TRBD2 (5 bases). Trimming removed 3 bases at V and 10 bases at J, with 20 bases between. Per the germline V gene, CDR1 is MNHEY and CDR2 is SVGAGI. The CDR3 loop spans 15 amino acids. In DNA form, the CDR3 reads TGTGCCAGCAGTTATGCCGGTTCGGACTCCAAGTCGCAGTATTTT. Protein: CASSYAGSDSKSQYF.

The chain couples TRBV19 to TRBJ1-5; D is uncertain. Germline values: CDR1 LNHDA, CDR2 SQIVND (reference sequence). Trimming cost V 0 bases and J 7 bases, with 7 bases left between them. The CDR3 has 13 amino acids. The CDR3, as DNA: TGTGCCAGTAGTATAGAGGGCAGGCAGCCCCAGCATTTT. Translated, it gives CASSIEGRQPQHF.

The J gene is TRBJ1-5, the V gene TRBV10-3; perhaps TRBD1 as D (5 bases). Germline V gives CDR1 ENHRY, CDR2 SYGVKD. The CDR3 extends over 13 amino acids. Trimming shortened V by 11 bases and J by 3 bases, and 14 bases separated the two germline ends. The chain's CDR3 is CAVQQGFNQPQHF. The CDR3, as DNA: TGTGCCGTCCAGCAGGGCTTCAATCAGCCCCAGCATTTT.